The rows below give T cell receptor beta chains drawn from one sample of a study of blood T cell repertoires in COVID-19. Some clones are missing from TCRdb's copy, which holds only in-frame ones; the method was immunoSEQ multiplex PCR. Of some 200,000 clones in the sample, roughly 90% were seen once. The sequenced sample consisted of PBMCs or T cells enriched from blood (not recorded which). These receptors all come from a woman aged 40 to 49 with acute COVID-19. The CDR3 runs from the conserved cysteine through the conserved F or W. A D gene is named only where the DNA matches it firmly. Only part of the rows carry a size: once, few, many, or a class if the clone is expanded.

abundance	v_gene	d_gene	j_gene	CDR3aa	CDR3nt
.	TRBV19	.	TRBJ1-5	CASSWGGRGSNQPQHF	TGTGCCAGTAGTTGGGGTGGCAGGGGTAGCAATCAGCCCCAGCATTTT
.	TRBV19	TRBD1	TRBJ1-1	CASGPWTGGASTEAFF	TGTGCCAGTGGGCCATGGACAGGGGGCGCGAGCACTGAAGCTTTCTTT
.	TRBV5-1	.	TRBJ1-4	CASSLDTGLSEKLFF	TGCGCCAGCAGCTTGGATACAGGGTTGAGTGAAAAACTGTTTTTT
.	TRBV10-1	.	TRBJ1-2	CASQPGPNYGYTF	TGCGCCAGCCAGCCGGGTCCTAACTATGGCTACACCTTC
.	TRBV9	TRBD1	TRBJ2-7	CASSVETGPDCEQYF	TGTGCCAGCAGCGTAGAGACAGGGCCGGACTGCGAGCAGTACTTC
once	TRBV3-1/TRBV3-2	TRBD2	TRBJ2-1	CASSQERLAGYNEQFF	TGTGCCAGCAGCCAAGAACGGCTAGCGGGGTACAATGAGCAGTTCTTC
.	TRBV7-2	.	TRBJ1-6	CASSPRGRSSPLHF	TGTGCCAGCAGCCCCCGAGGGCGAAGCTCACCCCTCCACTTT
.	TRBV6-5	.	TRBJ1-2	CASNSNRALYGYTF	TGTGCCAGCAACTCGAACAGGGCCCTCTATGGCTACACCTTC
.	TRBV19	.	TRBJ1-4	CASSIRQDQAKLFF	TGTGCCAGTAGTATCCGACAGGACCAGGCAAAACTGTTTTTT
.	TRBV24-1	.	TRBJ1-2	CATSPWGANYGYTF	TGTGCCACCAGTCCCTGGGGAGCGAACTATGGCTACACCTTC
.	TRBV12-5	.	TRBJ2-2	CASGPEGTSNTGELFF	TGTGCTAGTGGTCCGGAGGGGACTTCGAACACCGGGGAGCTGTTTTTT
.	TRBV3-1/TRBV3-2	.	TRBJ2-2	CASSQVAGKIGELFF	TGTGCCAGCAGCCAAGTGGCAGGGAAAATCGGGGAGCTGTTTTTT
.	TRBV6-5	TRBD1	TRBJ1-2	CASSLTTGLEGYTF	TGTGCCAGCAGTTTGACGACAGGGCTAGAAGGCTACACCTTC
.	TRBV2	.	TRBJ2-2	CASTTFGAGELFF	TGTGCCAGCACCACTTTCGGAGCCGGGGAGCTGTTTTTT
.	TRBV19	.	TRBJ2-7	CASSKRLDRRQRAYEQYF	TGTGCCAGTAGTAAGAGGTTGGACAGGAGACAGCGGGCCTACGAGCAGTACTTC
.	TRBV27	.	TRBJ2-7	CASRTHSGYEQYF	TGTGCCAGCAGAACCCATAGCGGCTACGAGCAGTACTTC